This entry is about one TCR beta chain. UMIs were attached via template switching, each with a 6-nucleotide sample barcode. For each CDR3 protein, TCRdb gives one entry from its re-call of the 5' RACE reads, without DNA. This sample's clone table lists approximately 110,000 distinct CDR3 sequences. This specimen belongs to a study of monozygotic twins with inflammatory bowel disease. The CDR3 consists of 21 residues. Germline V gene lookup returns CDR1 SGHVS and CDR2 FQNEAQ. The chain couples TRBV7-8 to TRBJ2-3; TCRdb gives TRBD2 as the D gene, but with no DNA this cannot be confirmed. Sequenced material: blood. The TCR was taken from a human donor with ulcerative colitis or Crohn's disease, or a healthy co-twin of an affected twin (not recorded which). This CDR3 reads CASSFRAAGLAGGPFTDTQYF.